The 6 T cell receptor beta chains presented below share a single source sample, sequenced in a study of blood T cell repertoires in COVID-19. Method: immunoSEQ multiplex PCR; TCRdb's copy keeps in-frame clones and lacks some. This table has 200,000 to 250,000 clones, roughly 80% appearing once. Source material: peripheral blood. These receptors were obtained from a woman over 75 with COVID-19, enrolled during active disease.

CDR3 DNA sequence: TGTGCCAGCAGCTTACAGCGGGGGGGGAGCAATGAGCAGTTCTTC. Translation: CASSLQRGGSNEQFF. The V gene is TRBV7-2, the J gene TRBJ2-1; TRBD2 matches at 10 bases. Unmatched junction bases numbered 4, after V lost 2 bases and J lost 6 bases. This CDR3 is 15 amino acids long. Germline loops: CDR1 SGHTA, CDR2 FQGNSA.

This clone was counted between two and nine times. The chain uses TRBV6-6 and TRBJ1-2; the D gene is possibly TRBD1 (5 bases). Per germline, CDR1 MNHNY and CDR2 SVGAGI (reference sequence). V lost 4 bases and J 1 base, leaving 10 bases between the germline ends. This CDR3 has 14 amino acids. CDR3 in DNA: TGTGCCAGCAGTTTTGACAGATTTAACTATGGCTACACCTTC. Its translation is CASSFDRFNYGYTF.

This clone was counted only a few times. This chain joins TRBV28 and TRBJ1-2, with D perhaps TRBD1 (6 bases). Trimming cost V 8 bases and J 0 bases, with 16 bases left between them. CDR1 is MDHEN, CDR2 SYDVKM, per germline. The CDR3 extends over 15 amino acids. CDR3 residues: CASQRTAPPNYGYTF. CDR3 DNA sequence: TGTGCCAGCCAACGGACAGCACCCCCTAACTATGGCTACACCTTC.

This clone was seen only a few times. J is TRBJ1-1 and V is TRBV30; maybe TRBD1 (5 bases). Germline V CDR1 and CDR2: GTSNPN, SVGIG (reference sequence). Trimming removed 7 bases from V and 8 bases from J, with 20 bases in between. The length of the CDR3 is 13 residues. The CDR3 region is CASSGAARGEAFF. In DNA, the CDR3 is TGTGCCTCCTCTGGGGCAGCCCGGGGGGAAGCTTTCTTT.

V usage is TRBV6-5 and J usage is TRBJ2-7; weak D call: TRBD2 (7 bases). With 0 bases removed from V and 7 bases from J, the gap between germline ends came to 16 bases. The CDR3 totals 15 residues. The germline V gene has CDR1 MNHEY and CDR2 SVGAGI. CDR3 residues: CASSYSVGGEREQYF. The CDR3 nucleotides read TGTGCCAGCAGTTACTCTGTAGGGGGGGAACGGGAGCAGTACTTC.

The J gene is TRBJ2-1, the V gene TRBV11-1, with D perhaps matching TRBD2 (6 bases). This CDR3 spans 16 amino acids. Trimming pared 1 base from V and 6 bases from J, leaving 16 bases between. CDR1 and CDR2 (germline): SGHAT, FQDESV (reference sequence). The DNA for the CDR3 is TGTGCCAGCAGCTTAGGGTCGGCGGGGCTATTCAATGAGCAGTTCTTC. It encodes CASSLGSAGLFNEQFF.